What follows is one T cell receptor beta chain and its context. The source of the sample is a study of technical replicates of blood from a few donors. TCRdb's table, derived via immunoSEQ multiplex PCR, lists solely in-frame clones and lacks some. This table holds around 70,000 clones, 95% found once. This sequence was found in a human donor in good health. Sequences were obtained from T cells isolated from PBMCs.

CDR3 coding DNA: TGTGCCTGGACCCGAGTTCTAGCGGCATACAATGAGCAGTTCTTC. Its protein is CAWTRVLAAYNEQFF. This sequence joins TRBV30 and TRBJ2-1, with 7 bases that match TRBD2. The V and J ends lost 4 bases and 4 bases, in that order; junction bases with no gene match: 10. This CDR3 region has 15 residues. Germline CDR1 is GTSNPN and CDR2 is SVGIG (reference sequence). Variable domain in full (rest from reference TRBV30 and TRBJ2-1): SQTIHQWPATLVQPVGSPLSLECTVEGTSNPNLYWYRQAAGRGLQLLFYSVGIGQISSEVPQNLSASRPQDRQFILSSKKLLLSDSGFYLCAWTRVLAAYNEQFFGPGTRLTVL.